What follows is one TCR beta chain and its context. Original methodology: Researchers report that nucleated cell counts were estimated from reference gene primer amplification. Sequencing was performed with immunoSEQ multiplex PCR; in TCRdb, only in-frame clones are kept and a portion is missing. V and J calls and clone size follow that table, whereas D and trimming were derived from the DNA. The sample consists of under 450,000 clones, 90% to 95% of them appearing once. In assigning cohorts, the study relied on participant-reported clinical history. Germline loops: CDR1 SNHLY, CDR2 FYNNEI. Trimming left V 4 bases short and J 7 bases short, with 14 bases between. The CDR3 runs 15 residues. The sample belongs to a study of blood T cell repertoires in COVID-19. Study background: T cells, B-cell-depleted T cells, or PBMCs supplied cDNA or gDNA.

Sequencing was carried out using PBMCs or T cells enriched from blood (not recorded which). The V call is TRBV2, the J call TRBJ1-6, with D possibly being TRBD1 (6 bases). The sequence was obtained from a woman aged 40 to 50 who had been exposed to COVID-19. CDR3 amino acids: CASSGNSGQNSPLHF. CDR3 DNA sequence: TGTGCCAGCAGTGGGAATTCGGGACAAAATTCACCCCTCCACTTT.